The clone carrying this T cell receptor (beta chain) was seen repeatedly, ten times or more. The antigen is not known. The data were obtained in a study of spatial heterogeneity in lung cancer. About the research overall: Alpha-chain sequences were detected in numbers that were consistently lower than beta-chain sequences.

This CDR3 has 15 residues. V lost 0 bases to trimming and J lost 6 bases, with 14 bases between them. CDR1 is MNHEY and CDR2 is SMNVEV in the germline V gene (reference sequence). Study outcomes and limitations: Intratumoral expanded alpha and beta TCR counts were found to track tumor mutation counts.

TCRdb re-called the 5' RACE reads through MiXCR, storing one row per CDR3 protein. This table holds about 10,000 distinct CDR3 sequences, about 6% found once. Specified time point: sample taken at primary tumor resection. This clonotype was obtained from a male donor with early-stage non-small cell lung cancer. The chain employs TRBV27 and TRBJ1-2; D unclear. The starting material was lung tumor tissue, obtained at surgery. The CDR3 DNA reads as TGTGCCAGCAGTTTATCGTTTGCGTTGGGTCATGGCTACACCTTC. This codes for CASSLSFALGHGYTF.